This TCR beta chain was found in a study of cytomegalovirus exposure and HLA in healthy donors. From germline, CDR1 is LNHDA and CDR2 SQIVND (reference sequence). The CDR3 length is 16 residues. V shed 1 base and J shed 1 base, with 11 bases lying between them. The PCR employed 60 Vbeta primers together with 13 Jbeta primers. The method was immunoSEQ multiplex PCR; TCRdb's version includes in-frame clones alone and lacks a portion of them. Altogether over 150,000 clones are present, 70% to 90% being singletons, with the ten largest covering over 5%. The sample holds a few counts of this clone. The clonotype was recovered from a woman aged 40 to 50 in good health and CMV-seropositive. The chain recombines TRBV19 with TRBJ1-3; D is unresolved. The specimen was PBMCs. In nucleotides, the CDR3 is TGTGCCAGTAGTATAGGTTCAGTCTTTTCTGGAAACACCATATATTTT. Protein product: CASSIGSVFSGNTIYF. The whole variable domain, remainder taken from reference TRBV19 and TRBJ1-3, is DGGITQSPKYLFRKEGQNVTLSCEQNLNHDAMYWYRQDPGQGLRLIYYSQIVNDFQKGDIAEGYSVSREKKESFPLTVTSAQKNPTAFYLCASSIGSVFSGNTIYFGEGSWLTVV.